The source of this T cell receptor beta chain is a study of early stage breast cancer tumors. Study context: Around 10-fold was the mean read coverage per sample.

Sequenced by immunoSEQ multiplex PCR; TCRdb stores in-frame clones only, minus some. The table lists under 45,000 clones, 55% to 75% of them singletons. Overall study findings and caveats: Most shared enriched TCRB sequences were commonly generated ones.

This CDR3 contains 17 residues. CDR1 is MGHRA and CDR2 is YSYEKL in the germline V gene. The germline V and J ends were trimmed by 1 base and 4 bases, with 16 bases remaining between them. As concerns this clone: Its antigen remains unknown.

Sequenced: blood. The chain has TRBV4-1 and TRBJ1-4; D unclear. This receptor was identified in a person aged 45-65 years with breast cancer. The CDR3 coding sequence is TGCGCCAGCAGCCAAGGGGTGACGGAGGCCGGTAATGAAAAACTGTTTTTT. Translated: CASSQGVTEAGNEKLFF.